This is a list of T cell receptor beta chains from one sample in a study of T cells after posttransplantation cyclophosphamide. Assay: immunoSEQ multiplex PCR; the TCRdb copy retains only in-frame clones and omits some. This sample has about 3,100 clones, each found more than once. The sequences come from PBMCs, collected 84 days after allogeneic stem cell transplant with posttransplant cyclophosphamide. Receptor source: a female patient in her thirties or forties who received an allogeneic stem cell transplant from a related donor, was CMV-positive, and had no GVHD. Part of the T cells may come from the graft donor. Both conserved end residues are part of each CDR3. D genes are given only for firm matches. Clone size is stated in some rows and not others, as once, few, many or a class when expanded.

v_call	j_call	d_call	clone_size	cdr3_nt	cdr3_aa
TRBV5-1	TRBJ2-7	TRBD1	many	TGCGCCAGCAGCTTAGGCGGGACAGGGAGTTACGAGCAGTACTTC	CASSLGGTGSYEQYF
TRBV19	TRBJ1-6	NA	many	TGTGCCAGTAGTGACAGGAATTCACCCCTCCACTTT	CASSDRNSPLHF
TRBV24-1	TRBJ2-1	NA	many	TGTGCCACCTCCGGGGGTGATGAGCAGTTCTTC	CATSGGDEQFF
TRBV7-3	TRBJ1-1	NA	many	TGTGCCAGCAGCTTAAACGGGGGTCCGAACACTGAAGCTTTCTTT	CASSLNGGPNTEAFF
TRBV14	TRBJ2-2	TRBD1	many	TGTGCCAGCAGCCATGTATACAGGGGGGACACCGGGGAGCTGTTTTTT	CASSHVYRGDTGELFF
TRBV5-1	TRBJ2-3	NA	many	TGCGCCAGCAGCTTGGAGCTGAGCACAGATACGCAGTATTTT	CASSLELSTDTQYF
TRBV2	TRBJ1-6	TRBD1	many	TGTGCCAGCAGTGAAGGATCCGGGACAGGTTCACCCCTCCACTTT	CASSEGSGTGSPLHF
TRBV9	TRBJ1-2	TRBD1	many	TGTGCCAGCAGCGTAACAGGGGATAACTATGGCTACACCTTC	CASSVTGDNYGYTF
TRBV2	TRBJ2-5	NA	few	TGTGCCAGCACTCGGTGGGCCCAAGAGACCCAGTACTTC	CASTRWAQETQYF
TRBV6-5	TRBJ1-6	NA	many	TGTGCCCCCCCGGATCGGGTGGGTTCACCCCTCCACTTT	CAPPDRVGSPLHF
TRBV20-1	TRBJ2-5	NA	many	TGCAGTGCCACCGGGGAGACCCAGTACTTC	CSATGETQYF
TRBV7-2	TRBJ2-5	NA	few	TGTGCCAGCAGCTTATTTGAGAGGGAGACCCAGTACTTC	CASSLFERETQYF
TRBV9	TRBJ2-6	TRBD1	NA	TGTGCCAGCAGCGTGGCCTGGACAGGACACTCTGGGGCCAACGTCCTGACTTTC	CASSVAWTGHSGANVLTF
TRBV12-3/TRBV12-4	TRBJ2-3	NA	many	TGTGCCAGCAGACTGAGCCCCACAGATACGCAGTATTTT	CASRLSPTDTQYF
TRBV6-1	TRBJ2-7	NA	medium-sized	TGTGCCAGCAGTGACAGGGGAGGGCCTTACGAGCAGTACTTC	CASSDRGGPYEQYF
TRBV2	TRBJ2-1	TRBD1	NA	TGTGCCAGCAGTGAAGTACCCTACAGGGGGCTGACCTACAATGAGCAGTTCTTC	CASSEVPYRGLTYNEQFF
TRBV7-8	TRBJ1-4	NA	hyperexpanded	TGTGCCAGCAGCTTAGCTACAGGGTCCGAAAAACTGTTTTTT	CASSLATGSEKLFF
TRBV29-1	TRBJ2-7	NA	many	TGCAGCGTTGGCTCCCCAGGCGAGCAGTACTTC	CSVGSPGEQYF
TRBV27	TRBJ1-2	TRBD1	many	TGTGCCAGCTGGGACAGGGGTAACTATGGCTACACCTTC	CASWDRGNYGYTF
TRBV27	TRBJ2-3	NA	NA	TGTGCCAGCAGTTTATCTCCAGGGCTAAGCACAGATACGCAGTATTTT	CASSLSPGLSTDTQYF
TRBV27	TRBJ2-3	TRBD1	many	TGTGCCAGCGGGCCTGGGACAGCGGATACGCAGTATTTT	CASGPGTADTQYF
TRBV9	TRBJ2-7	NA	many	TGTGCCAGCAGCGTAGGAGTGGGGGGAATCTACGAGCAGTACTTC	CASSVGVGGIYEQYF
TRBV5-1	TRBJ1-6	TRBD1	many	TGCGCCAGCAGTCGTGACAGGGCCAATTCACCCCTCCACTTT	CASSRDRANSPLHF
TRBV19	TRBJ2-7	NA	many	TGTGCCAGTAGTCCCCAATGGACAACCTACGAGCAGTACTTC	CASSPQWTTYEQYF
TRBV7-9	TRBJ2-1	TRBD1	medium-sized	TGTGCCAGCAGCTCCCTTCTGACAGGGGACAATGAGCAGTTCTTC	CASSSLLTGDNEQFF
TRBV7-9	TRBJ2-1	TRBD2	many	TGTGCCAGCAGCCCTAGCGGGGGAAGCTCCTACAATGAGCAGTTCTTC	CASSPSGGSSYNEQFF
TRBV24-1	TRBJ2-3	TRBD1	NA	TGTGCCACCAGTGATGGACAGGGGGCCGCAGATACGCAGTATTTT	CATSDGQGAADTQYF
TRBV7-2	TRBJ2-3	NA	many	TGTGCCAGCAGCCCCCCCCGCGAGGATACGCAGTATTTT	CASSPPREDTQYF
TRBV19	TRBJ2-7	NA	large	TGTGCCAGTAGTCCGATGGAAGGGTTCAACGAGCAGTACTTC	CASSPMEGFNEQYF
TRBV28	TRBJ1-4	NA	medium-sized	TGTGCCAGCACCTCGACATCAACTAATGAAAAACTGTTTTTT	CASTSTSTNEKLFF
TRBV9	TRBJ2-7	TRBD1	NA	TGTGCCATCAGCTTCGAACAGGGGACGGCCTACGAGCAGTACTTC	CAISFEQGTAYEQYF
TRBV24-1	TRBJ2-2	NA	many	TGTGCCACCAGTGAAGGGCAGTTCACCGGGGAGCTGTTTTTT	CATSEGQFTGELFF
TRBV16	TRBJ1-5	NA	many	TGTGCCAGCAGCCCCCGAGGGGGGGGACGCGGTCAGCCCCAGCATTTT	CASSPRGGGRGQPQHF
TRBV7-8	TRBJ2-7	TRBD1	many	TGTGCCAGCAGCATGGGAGGCGGGACAGGGGGCCACTTCTACGAGCAGTACTTC	CASSMGGGTGGHFYEQYF
TRBV19	TRBJ1-6	NA	many	TGTGCCAGTAAGGCTGACTCCTATAATTCACCCCTCCACTTT	CASKADSYNSPLHF
TRBV6-2/TRBV6-3	TRBJ2-7	TRBD1	many	TGTGCCAGCACCCCAACCGGGACAGGGGAAAAGCAGTACTTC	CASTPTGTGEKQYF
TRBV7-9	TRBJ2-3	TRBD2	many	TGTGCCAGCAGTGGTGGATGGGAGCGGGGAAACACAGATACGCAGTATTTT	CASSGGWERGNTDTQYF
TRBV5-1	TRBJ1-6	NA	NA	TGCGCCAGCAGCCCGGACTCGCAGAATTCACCCCTCCACTTT	CASSPDSQNSPLHF
TRBV29-1	TRBJ2-1	NA	many	TGCAGCGTTGTTCCGACAGAAAACAATGAGCAGTTCTTC	CSVVPTENNEQFF
TRBV5-1	TRBJ1-2	NA	many	TGCGCCAGCAGCGCCGAAGGCGGCCCCTACACCTTC	CASSAEGGPYTF
TRBV9	TRBJ1-2	NA	NA	TGTGCCAGCAGCGTAAAAGAAGGGTTTGACGGCTACACCTTC	CASSVKEGFDGYTF
TRBV5-6	TRBJ1-2	TRBD1	many	TGTGCCAGCAGCCAGACAGGGTTCAGCGGCTACACCTTC	CASSQTGFSGYTF
TRBV6-5	TRBJ1-4	TRBD1	many	TGTGCCAGCAGGGGGACAGCGACTAATGAAAAACTGTTTTTT	CASRGTATNEKLFF
TRBV5-1	TRBJ2-2	NA	NA	TGCGCCAGCAGCGCCCACACGACGAACACCGGGGAGCTGTTTTTT	CASSAHTTNTGELFF
TRBV2	TRBJ2-5	NA	many	TGTGCCGCCGGTGTATGGGAGACCCAGTACTTC	CAAGVWETQYF